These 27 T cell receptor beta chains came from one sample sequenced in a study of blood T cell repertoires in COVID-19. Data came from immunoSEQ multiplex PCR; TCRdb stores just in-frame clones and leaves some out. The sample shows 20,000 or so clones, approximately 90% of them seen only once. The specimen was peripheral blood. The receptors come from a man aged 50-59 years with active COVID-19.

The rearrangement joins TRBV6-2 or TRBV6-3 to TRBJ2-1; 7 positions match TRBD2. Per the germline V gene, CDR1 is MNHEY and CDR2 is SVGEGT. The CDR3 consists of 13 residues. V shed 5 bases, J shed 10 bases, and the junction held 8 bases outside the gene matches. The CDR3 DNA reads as TGTGCCAGCAGTGGTAGCGGGCCAAGAGAGCAGTTCTTC. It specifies CASSGSGPREQFF.

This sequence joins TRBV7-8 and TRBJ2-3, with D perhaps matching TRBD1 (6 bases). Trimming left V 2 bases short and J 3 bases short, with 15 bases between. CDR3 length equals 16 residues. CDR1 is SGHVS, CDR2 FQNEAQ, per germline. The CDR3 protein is CASSLTGHQTTDTQYF. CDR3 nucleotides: TGTGCCAGCAGCTTAACGGGACACCAGACGACAGATACGCAGTATTTT. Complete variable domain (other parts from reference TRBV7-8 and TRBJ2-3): GAGVSQSPRYKVAKRGQDVALRCDPISGHVSLFWYQQALGQGPEFLTYFQNEAQLDKSGLPSDRFFAERPEGSVSTLKIQRTQQEDSAVYLCASSLTGHQTTDTQYFGPGTRLTVL.

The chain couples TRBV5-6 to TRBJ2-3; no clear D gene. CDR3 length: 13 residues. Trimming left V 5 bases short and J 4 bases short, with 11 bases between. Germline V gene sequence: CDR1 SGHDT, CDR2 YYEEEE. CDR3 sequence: CASSSLPADTQYF. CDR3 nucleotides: TGTGCCAGCAGTTCCCTCCCCGCAGATACGCAGTATTTT.

The CDR3 here is CASSIGRGPDQPQHF. The CDR3 coding sequence is TGTGCCAGTAGTATTGGCAGGGGACCCGATCAGCCCCAGCATTTT. The chain joins TRBV19 to TRBJ1-5; D might be TRBD1 (6 bases). Trimming pared 3 bases from V and 5 bases from J, leaving 14 bases between. This CDR3 has 15 residues. CDR1 is LNHDA and CDR2 is SQIVND in the germline V gene (reference sequence).

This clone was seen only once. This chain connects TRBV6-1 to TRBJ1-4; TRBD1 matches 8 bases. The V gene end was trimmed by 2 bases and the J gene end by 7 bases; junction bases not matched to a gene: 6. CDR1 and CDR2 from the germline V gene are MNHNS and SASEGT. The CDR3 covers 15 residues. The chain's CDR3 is CASSEYTGGTEKLFF. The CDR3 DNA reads TGTGCCAGCAGTGAATATACAGGGGGAACTGAAAAACTGTTTTTT.

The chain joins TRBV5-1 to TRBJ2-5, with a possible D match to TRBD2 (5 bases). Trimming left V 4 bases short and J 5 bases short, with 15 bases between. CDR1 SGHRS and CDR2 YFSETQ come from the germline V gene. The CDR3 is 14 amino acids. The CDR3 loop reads CASSVSSSGETQYF. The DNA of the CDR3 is TGCGCCAGCAGCGTATCTAGCTCGGGGGAGACCCAGTACTTC. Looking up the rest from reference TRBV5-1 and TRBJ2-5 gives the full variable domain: KAGVTQTPRYLIKTRGQQVTLSCSPISGHRSVSWYQQTPGQGLQFLFEYFSETQRNKGNFPGRFSGRQFSNSRSEMNVSTLELGDSALYLCASSVSSSGETQYFGPGTRLLVL.

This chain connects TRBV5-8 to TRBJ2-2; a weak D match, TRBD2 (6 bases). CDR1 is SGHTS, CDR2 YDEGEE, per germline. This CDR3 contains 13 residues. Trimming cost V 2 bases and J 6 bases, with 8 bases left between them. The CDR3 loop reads CASSFPGAGELFF. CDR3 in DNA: TGTGCCAGCAGCTTCCCGGGGGCCGGGGAGCTGTTTTTT.

CDR3 region: CASSLRRGNSGNTIYF. The DNA for the CDR3 is TGTGCCAGCAGCCTCCGCCGGGGAAACTCTGGAAACACCATATATTTT. The chain has TRBV7-2 and TRBJ1-3; unclear D gene. CDR3 size: 16 residues. The V gene lost 5 bases and the J gene lost 0 bases, with 14 bases spanning the gap. CDR1 and CDR2 (germline): SGHTA, FQGNSA.

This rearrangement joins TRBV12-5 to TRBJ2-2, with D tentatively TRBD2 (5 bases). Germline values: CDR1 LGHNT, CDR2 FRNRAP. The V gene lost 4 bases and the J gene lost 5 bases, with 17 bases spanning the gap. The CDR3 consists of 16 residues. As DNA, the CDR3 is TGTGCTAGTGGTTCCATCTCTGTCCTAGCTACCGGGGAGCTGTTTTTT. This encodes CASGSISVLATGELFF.

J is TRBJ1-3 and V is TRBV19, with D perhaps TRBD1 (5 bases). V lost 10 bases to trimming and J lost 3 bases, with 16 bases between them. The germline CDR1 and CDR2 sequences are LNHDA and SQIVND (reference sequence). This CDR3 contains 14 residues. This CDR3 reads CATRGRGGGNTIYF. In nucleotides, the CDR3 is TGTGCCACAAGGGGACGGGGAGGTGGAAACACCATATATTTT.

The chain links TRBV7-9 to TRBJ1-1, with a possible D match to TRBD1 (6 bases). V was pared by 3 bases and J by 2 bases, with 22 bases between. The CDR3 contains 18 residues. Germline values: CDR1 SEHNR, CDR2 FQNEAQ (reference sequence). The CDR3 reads CASSFIPGTSFTNTEAFF. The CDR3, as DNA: TGTGCCAGCAGCTTTATTCCCGGGACATCTTTCACCAACACTGAAGCTTTCTTT.

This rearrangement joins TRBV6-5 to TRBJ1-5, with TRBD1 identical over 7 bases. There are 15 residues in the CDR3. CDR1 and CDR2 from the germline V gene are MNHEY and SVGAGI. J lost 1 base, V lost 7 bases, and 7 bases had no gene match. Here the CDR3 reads CASTPDRRSNQPQHF. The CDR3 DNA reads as TGTGCCAGCACCCCGGACAGGAGAAGCAATCAGCCCCAGCATTTT.

This CDR3 reads CASSLLAVTYNEQFF. The CDR3 nucleotides read TGCGCCAGCAGCCTCTTAGCGGTAACCTACAATGAGCAGTTCTTC. This chain uses TRBV4-1 with TRBJ2-1, with D possibly matching TRBD2 (6 bases). The ends were cut back, 4 bases at V and 2 bases at J, with 12 bases in the middle. The CDR3 runs to 15 residues. CDR1 is MGHRA and CDR2 is YSYEKL in the germline V gene.

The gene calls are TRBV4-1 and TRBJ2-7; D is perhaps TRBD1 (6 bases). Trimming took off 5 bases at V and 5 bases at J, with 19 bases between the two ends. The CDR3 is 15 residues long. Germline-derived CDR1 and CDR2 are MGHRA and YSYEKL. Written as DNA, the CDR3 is TGCGCCAGCAGCACCTTGGGGCAGAGGGGGAACGAGCAGTACTTC. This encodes CASSTLGQRGNEQYF.

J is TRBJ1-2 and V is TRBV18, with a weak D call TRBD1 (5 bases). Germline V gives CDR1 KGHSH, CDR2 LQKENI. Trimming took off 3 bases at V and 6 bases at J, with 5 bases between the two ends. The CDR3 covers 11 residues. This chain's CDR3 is CASSPRDGYTF. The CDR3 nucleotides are TGTGCCAGCTCACCCAGGGATGGCTACACCTTC. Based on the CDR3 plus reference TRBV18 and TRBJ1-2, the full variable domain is NAGVMQNPRHLVRRRGQEARLRCSPMKGHSHVYWYRQLPEEGLKFMVYLQKENIIDESGMPKERFSAEFPKEGPSILRIQQVVRGDSAAYFCASSPRDGYTFGSGTRLTVV.

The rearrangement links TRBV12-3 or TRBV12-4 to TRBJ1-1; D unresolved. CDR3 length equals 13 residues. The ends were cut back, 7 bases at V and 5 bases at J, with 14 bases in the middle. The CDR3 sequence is CASTLFRGTEAFF. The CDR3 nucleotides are TGTGCCAGCACCCTCTTCCGAGGAACTGAAGCTTTCTTT.

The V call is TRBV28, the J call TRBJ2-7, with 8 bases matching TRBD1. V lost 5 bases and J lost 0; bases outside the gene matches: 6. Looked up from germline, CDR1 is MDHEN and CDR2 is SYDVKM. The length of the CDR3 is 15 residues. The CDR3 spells CASSLRDRPSYEQYF. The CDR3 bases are TGTGCCAGCAGTCTCCGGGACAGGCCCTCCTACGAGCAGTACTTC.

CDR3 protein: CASSEFFVSDGNEKLFF. In nucleotides, the CDR3 is TGTGCCAGCAGTGAATTTTTCGTTTCCGACGGGAATGAAAAACTGTTTTTT. The chain joins TRBV25-1 to TRBJ1-4; D not resolved. This CDR3 has 17 residues. CDR1 MGHDK and CDR2 SYGVNS come from the germline V gene. V was pared by 1 base and J by 5 bases, with 17 bases between.

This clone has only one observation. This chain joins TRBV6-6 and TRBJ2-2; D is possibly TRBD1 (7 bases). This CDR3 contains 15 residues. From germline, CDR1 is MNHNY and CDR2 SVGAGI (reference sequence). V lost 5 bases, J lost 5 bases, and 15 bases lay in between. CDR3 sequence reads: CASSRSTGRTGELFF. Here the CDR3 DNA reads TGTGCCAGCAGTAGATCGACAGGGAGGACCGGGGAGCTGTTTTTT.

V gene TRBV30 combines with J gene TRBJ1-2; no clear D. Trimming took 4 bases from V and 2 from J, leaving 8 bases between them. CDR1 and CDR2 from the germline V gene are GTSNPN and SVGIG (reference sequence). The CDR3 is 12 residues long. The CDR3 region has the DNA TGTGCCTGGACCCCGGGGAACTATGGCTACACCTTC. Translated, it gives CAWTPGNYGYTF.

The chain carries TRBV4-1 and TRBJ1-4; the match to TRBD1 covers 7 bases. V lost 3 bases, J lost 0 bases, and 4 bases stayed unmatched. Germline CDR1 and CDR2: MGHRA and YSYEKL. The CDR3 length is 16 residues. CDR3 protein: CASSQTGSSTNEKLFF. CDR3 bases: TGCGCCAGCAGCCAGACAGGGTCTTCAACTAATGAAAAACTGTTTTTT.

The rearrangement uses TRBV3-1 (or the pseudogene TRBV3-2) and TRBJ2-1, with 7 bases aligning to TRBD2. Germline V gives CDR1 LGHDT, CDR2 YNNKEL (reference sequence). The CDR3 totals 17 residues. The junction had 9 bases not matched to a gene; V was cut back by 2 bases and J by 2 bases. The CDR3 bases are TGTGCCAGCAGCCAACCCGACGAGCGGGGACCCTACAATGAGCAGTTCTTC. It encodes CASSQPDERGPYNEQFF.

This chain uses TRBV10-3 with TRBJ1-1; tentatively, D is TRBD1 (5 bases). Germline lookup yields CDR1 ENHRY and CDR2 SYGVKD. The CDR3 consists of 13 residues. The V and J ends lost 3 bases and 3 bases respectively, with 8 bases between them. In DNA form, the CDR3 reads TGTGCCATCAGTGAAAGGGGTGACACTGAAGCTTTCTTT. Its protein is CAISERGDTEAFF.

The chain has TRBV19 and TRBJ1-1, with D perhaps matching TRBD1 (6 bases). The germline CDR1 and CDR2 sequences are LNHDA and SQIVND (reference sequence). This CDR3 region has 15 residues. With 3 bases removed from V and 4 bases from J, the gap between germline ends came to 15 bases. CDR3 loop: CASSIPQGRATEAFF. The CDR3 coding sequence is TGTGCCAGTAGTATCCCACAGGGTCGGGCCACTGAAGCTTTCTTT.

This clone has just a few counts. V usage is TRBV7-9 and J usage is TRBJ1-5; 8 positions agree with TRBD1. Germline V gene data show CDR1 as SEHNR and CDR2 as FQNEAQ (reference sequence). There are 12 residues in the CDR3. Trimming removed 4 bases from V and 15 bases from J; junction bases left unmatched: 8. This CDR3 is CASSSRQGRRHF. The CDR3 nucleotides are TGTGCCAGCAGCTCCCGACAGGGGAGAAGGCATTTT.

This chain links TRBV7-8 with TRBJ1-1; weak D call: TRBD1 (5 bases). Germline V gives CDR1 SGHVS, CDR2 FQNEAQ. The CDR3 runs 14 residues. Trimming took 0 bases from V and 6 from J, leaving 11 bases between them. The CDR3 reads CASSLAGGMAEAFF. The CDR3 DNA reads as TGTGCCAGCAGCTTAGCTGGGGGGATGGCTGAAGCTTTCTTT.

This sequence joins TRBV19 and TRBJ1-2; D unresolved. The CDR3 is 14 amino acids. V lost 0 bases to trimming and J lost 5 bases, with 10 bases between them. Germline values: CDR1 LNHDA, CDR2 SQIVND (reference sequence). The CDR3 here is CASSIDGGLYGYTF. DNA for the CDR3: TGTGCCAGTAGTATAGACGGCGGGTTGTATGGCTACACCTTC.